This passage covers 5 T cell receptor beta chains from one sample sequenced in a study of blood T cell repertoires in COVID-19. Produced via immunoSEQ multiplex PCR; TCRdb's table is partial and in-frame only. Among about 270,000 clones, approximately 90% were seen once, and the ten largest hold 4.1%. The sequencing sample was made of PBMCs or T cells enriched from blood (not recorded which). These receptors originate from a woman in her 30s with acute COVID-19.

This chain connects TRBV28 to TRBJ1-5, with D possibly TRBD1 on 5 matching bases. Trimming took 6 bases from V and 0 from J, leaving 12 bases between them. Germline lookup yields CDR1 MDHEN and CDR2 SYDVKM. This CDR3 is 15 amino acids long. The CDR3 sequence: CASSAGPYSNQPQHF. CDR3 sequence (DNA): TGTGCCAGCAGCGCGGGACCATATAGCAATCAGCCCCAGCATTTT.

V gene TRBV6-4 combines with J gene TRBJ1-6; TRBD1 matches at 9 bases. Germline assignment: CDR1 MRHNA and CDR2 SNTAGT. CDR3 length: 20 residues. Losses at the gene ends were 2 bases for V and 0 bases for J; bases not matched to a gene: 11. The CDR3 DNA reads as TGTGCCAGCAGTGACCAGGACAGGGGAGACGTCGACTCCTATAATTCACCCCTCCACTTT. As protein: CASSDQDRGDVDSYNSPLHF.

V is TRBV3-1 (or the pseudogene TRBV3-2) and J is TRBJ1-6; TRBD1 matches 7 bases. CDR3 length: 14 residues. Germline-derived CDR1 and CDR2 are LGHDT and YNNKEL (reference sequence). J lost 7 bases, V lost 5 bases, and 5 bases had no gene match. The CDR3 region has the DNA TGTGCCAGCAGCTTTACAGGGGACAATTCACCCCTCCACTTT. Translated, it gives CASSFTGDNSPLHF.

The chain employs TRBV13 and TRBJ1-2, with a possible D match to TRBD1 (5 bases). Per germline, CDR1 PRHDT and CDR2 FYEKMQ (reference sequence). Trimming took off 4 bases at V and 10 bases at J, with 13 bases between the two ends. The CDR3 is 12 residues long. In DNA, the CDR3 is TGTGCCAGCAGCTCCGGGACTAGGGACTACACCTTC. Translating it yields CASSSGTRDYTF.

The chain links TRBV11-2 to TRBJ1-2, with unresolved D. CDR3 length: 14 residues. CDR1 is SGHAT, CDR2 FQNNGV, per germline. The ends were cut back, 1 base at V and 2 bases at J, with 8 bases in the middle. This chain's CDR3 is CASSLVHLNYGYTF. The DNA for the CDR3 is TGTGCCAGCAGCTTAGTACATCTCAACTATGGCTACACCTTC. The complete variable domain, with remaining parts taken from reference TRBV11-2 and TRBJ1-2, reads EAGVAQSPRYKIIEKRQSVAFWCNPISGHATLYWYQQILGQGPKLLIQFQNNGVVDDSQLPKDRFSAERLKGVDSTLKIQPAKLEDSAVYLCASSLVHLNYGYTFGSGTRLTVV.